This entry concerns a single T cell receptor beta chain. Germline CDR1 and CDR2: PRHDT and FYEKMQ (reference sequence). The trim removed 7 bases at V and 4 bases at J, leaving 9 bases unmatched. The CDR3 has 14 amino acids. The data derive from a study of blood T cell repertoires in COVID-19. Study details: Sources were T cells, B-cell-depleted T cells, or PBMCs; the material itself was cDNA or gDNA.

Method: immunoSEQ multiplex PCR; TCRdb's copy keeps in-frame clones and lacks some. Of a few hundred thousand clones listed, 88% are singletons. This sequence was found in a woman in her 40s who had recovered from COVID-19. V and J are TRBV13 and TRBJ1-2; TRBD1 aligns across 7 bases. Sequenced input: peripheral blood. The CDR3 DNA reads TGTGCCAGCACCAGCGGGGGACAGCTCTATGGCTACACCTTC. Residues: CASTSGGQLYGYTF. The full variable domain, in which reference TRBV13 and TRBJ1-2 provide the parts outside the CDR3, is AAGVIQSPRHLIKEKRETATLKCYPIPRHDTVYWYQQGPGQDPQFLISFYEKMQSDKGSIPDRFSAQQFSDYHSELNMSSLELGDSALYFCASTSGGQLYGYTFGSGTRLTVV.